These 9 T cell receptor beta chains originate from one sample sequenced in a study of tumor-infiltrating lymphocytes in primary liver carcinoma. cDNA specific to TCR beta was made from about 550 ng of total RNA, with a constant-region primer employed for priming. Slightly modified ARM-PCR, run as three nested multiplex PCR rounds, produced the TCR beta libraries. It was with TRBV1-TRBV30 forward primers and a C-beta reverse primer that the first two PCR rounds were run, at around 9 cycles each. TCRdb redid the calling of the multiplex PCR reads with MiXCR, one entry per CDR3 protein. Among over 95,000 distinct CDR3 sequences listed, roughly 69% were seen once. Each 20-30 mg portion of unsorted bulk tissue served as the source for co-extraction of RNA and DNA. The source material was liver tumor tissue from sampling region 5. Subset given: tumor region T5, tumor centre. The receptors were sampled from a woman aged 60-70 years with primary liver carcinoma and hepatitis B virus infection.

The chain carries TRBV28 and TRBJ2-2, with 7 bases lining up with TRBD1. This CDR3 is 16 amino acids long. Germline V lookup: CDR1 MDHEN, CDR2 SYDVKM. Trimming at V came to 7 bases and at J to 4 bases, leaving 12 bases not matched to a gene. The CDR3, as DNA: TGTGCCAGCATCAAGTTCGGACAGGCGATCACCGGGGAGCTGTTTTTT. It yields the protein CASIKFGQAITGELFF.

This clonotype was counted between two and nine times. A single base separates this from a much larger clone, so it may be a read error. This chain connects TRBV29-1 to TRBJ2-3; D is ambiguous. This CDR3 is built from 13 residues. Looked up from germline, CDR1 is SQVTM and CDR2 is ANQGSEA. CDR3 sequence: CSVEPPTTDMQYF. CDR3 DNA sequence: TGCAGCGTTGAACCCCCAACCACAGATATGCAGTATTTT.

As for this clonotype: One end of the junction fails to match germline, which may point to a read error. The genes are TRBV6-5 and TRBJ1-6; D may be TRBD1 (5 bases). The CDR3 runs 14 residues. Germline V CDR1 and CDR2: MNHEY, SVGAGI. The CDR3 DNA sequence: TGTGCCAGCAGTTACCTACAGGAAAATTCACCCCTCTACTTT. Translation: CASSYLQENSPLYF.

Notes on this clonotype: Compared with germline, one end of the junction differs, possibly owing to a read error. The CDR3: CASSWASGFNSEQFF. The CDR3 nucleotides are TGTGCCAGTAGCTGGGCTAGTGGGTTTAACAGTGAGCAGTTCTTC. This chain connects TRBV11-2 to TRBJ2-1; D call uncertain. Germline V lookup: CDR1 SGHAT, CDR2 FQNNGV. The CDR3 is 15 residues long.

The V gene is TRBV20-1, the J gene TRBJ2-3; 10 positions match TRBD1. V gave up 5 bases and J gave up 3 bases; unmatched junction bases: 8. The CDR3 runs 15 residues. The germline V gene encodes CDR1 DFQATT and CDR2 SNEGSKA (reference sequence). CDR3 region: CSAYTDRGPTDTQYF. The CDR3 DNA is TGCAGTGCTTACACTGACAGGGGGCCGACAGATACGCAGTATTTT.

The chain couples TRBV4-1 to TRBJ1-5, with a possible D match to TRBD1 (6 bases). From germline, CDR1 is MGHRA and CDR2 YSYEKL. V lost 4 bases and J lost 3, with 16 bases in between. This CDR3 is 16 amino acids long. CDR3 loop: CASSRIGGNSNQPQHF. CDR3 DNA sequence: TGCGCCAGCAGCCGAATAGGGGGGAACTCCAATCAGCCCCAGCATTTT.

This clonotype was counted between two and nine times. A read error may be the cause here, since a much bigger clone is one base away. The rearrangement uses TRBV6-2 or TRBV6-3 and TRBJ2-7, with D perhaps TRBD1 (5 bases). Germline values: CDR1 MNHEY, CDR2 SVGEGT. V gave up 4 bases and J gave up 7 bases, with 8 bases separating them. The CDR3 contains 11 residues. This CDR3 is CASSSRVEQYF. The CDR3 bases are TGTGCCAGCAGTTCCAGGGTGGAGCAGTACTTC.

V gene TRBV20-1 combines with J gene TRBJ1-3; D remains unclear. CDR1 is DFQATT, CDR2 SNEGSKA, per germline (reference sequence). The CDR3 contains 14 residues. Trimming left V 1 base short and J 0 bases short, with 7 bases between. The CDR3 sequence: CSARGGDSGNTIYF. The CDR3 bases are TGCAGTGCTAGAGGTGGGGACTCTGGAAACACCATATATTTT.

This clonotype was seen ten or more times. The gene calls are TRBV30 and TRBJ2-2, with TRBD1 as a possible D gene (6 bases). Germline V gene data show CDR1 as GTSNPN and CDR2 as SVGIG (reference sequence). The CDR3 is made up of 15 amino acids. The V end lost 5 bases, the J end lost 6 bases, and 19 bases lay between the germline ends. The CDR3 here is CAWDRLGASSGELFF. The CDR3 nucleotides read TGTGCCTGGGACCGTCTGGGGGCGAGTTCCGGGGAGCTGTTTTTT.